This TCR beta chain is from a study of T cells after yellow fever vaccination. At the level of the study: SMART-Seq v4 Ultra Low Input prepared libraries from low-cell fractions.

MiXCR, applied by TCRdb to the 5' RACE reads, yields one record per CDR3 protein. The repertoire includes some 350,000 distinct CDR3 sequences, about 4% of them detected once, and more than 20% sits in the top ten. The CDR3 is 15 residues long. Germline V lookup: CDR1 SGHAT, CDR2 FQNNGV. Between the trimmed V and J ends, which lost 5 bases and 1 base, there was a span of 14 bases. This clonotype turned up a few times. The genes are TRBV11-2 and TRBJ1-1; D remains unclear. The origin of this receptor is a man between 18 and 35 years old who received the YFV17D yellow fever vaccine. Sequences were derived from PBMCs, sampled 5 days after the yellow fever booster vaccination. CDR3 DNA: TGTGCCAGCAGCGGTCTTATACGGGAGAACACTGAAGCTTTCTTT. Its translation is CASSGLIRENTEAFF.